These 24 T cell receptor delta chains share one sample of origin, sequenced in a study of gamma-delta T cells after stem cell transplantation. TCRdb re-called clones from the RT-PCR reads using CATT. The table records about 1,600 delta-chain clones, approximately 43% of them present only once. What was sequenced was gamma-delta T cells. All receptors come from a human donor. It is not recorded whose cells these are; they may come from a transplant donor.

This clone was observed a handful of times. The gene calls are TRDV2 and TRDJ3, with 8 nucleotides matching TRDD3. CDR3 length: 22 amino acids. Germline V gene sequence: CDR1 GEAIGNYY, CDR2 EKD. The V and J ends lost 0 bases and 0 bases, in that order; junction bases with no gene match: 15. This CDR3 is CACDTLSRTGGPSSWDTRQMFF. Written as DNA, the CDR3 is TGTGCCTGTGACACCCTCTCCCGTACTGGGGGGCCAAGCTCCTGGGACACCCGACAGATGTTTTTC.

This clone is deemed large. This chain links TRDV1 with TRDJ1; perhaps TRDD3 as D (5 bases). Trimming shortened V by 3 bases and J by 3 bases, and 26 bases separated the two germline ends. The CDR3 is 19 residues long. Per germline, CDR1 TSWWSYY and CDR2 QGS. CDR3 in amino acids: CALGEPLVRGAGGADKLIF. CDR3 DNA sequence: TGTGCTCTTGGGGAGCCCTTAGTGCGGGGCGCCGGGGGCGCCGATAAACTCATCTTT.

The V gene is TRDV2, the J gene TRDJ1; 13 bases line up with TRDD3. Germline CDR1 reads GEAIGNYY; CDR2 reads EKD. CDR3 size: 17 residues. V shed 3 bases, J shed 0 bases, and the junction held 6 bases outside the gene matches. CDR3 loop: CACDLTGGYGYTDKLIF. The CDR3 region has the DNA TGTGCCTGTGACCTTACTGGGGGATACGGGTACACCGATAAACTCATCTTT.

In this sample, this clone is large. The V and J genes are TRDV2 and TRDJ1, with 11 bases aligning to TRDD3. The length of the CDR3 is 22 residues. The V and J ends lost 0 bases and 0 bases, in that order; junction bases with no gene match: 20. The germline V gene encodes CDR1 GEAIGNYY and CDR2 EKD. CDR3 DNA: TGTGCCTGTGACACCGTCTCCTACCCGGTACTGGGGGATAACCCTTACACCGATAAACTCATCTTT. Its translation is CACDTVSYPVLGDNPYTDKLIF.

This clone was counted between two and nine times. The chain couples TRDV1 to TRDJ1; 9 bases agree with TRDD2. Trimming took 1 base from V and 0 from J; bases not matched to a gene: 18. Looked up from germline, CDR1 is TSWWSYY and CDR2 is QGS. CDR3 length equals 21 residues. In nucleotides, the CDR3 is TGTGCTCTTGGGGAACCGGCCTTCCTACCCCCACTGGGGCTGTACACCGATAAACTCATCTTT. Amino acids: CALGEPAFLPPLGLYTDKLIF.

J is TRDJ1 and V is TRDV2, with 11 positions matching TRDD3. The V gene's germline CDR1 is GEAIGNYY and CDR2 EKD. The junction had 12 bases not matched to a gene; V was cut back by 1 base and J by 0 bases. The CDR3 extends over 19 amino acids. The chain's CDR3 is CACDTLGGGYALDTDKLIF. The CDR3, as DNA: TGTGCCTGTGACACTCTAGGTGGGGGATACGCGTTGGACACCGATAAACTCATCTTT.

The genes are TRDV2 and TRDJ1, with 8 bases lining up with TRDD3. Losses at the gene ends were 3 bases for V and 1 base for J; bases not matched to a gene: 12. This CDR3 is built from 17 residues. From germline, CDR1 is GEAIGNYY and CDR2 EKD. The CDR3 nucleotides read TGTGCCTGTGACCCCTTGGAGGGGATACAGGGCACCGATAAACTCATCTTT. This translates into CACDPLEGIQGTDKLIF.

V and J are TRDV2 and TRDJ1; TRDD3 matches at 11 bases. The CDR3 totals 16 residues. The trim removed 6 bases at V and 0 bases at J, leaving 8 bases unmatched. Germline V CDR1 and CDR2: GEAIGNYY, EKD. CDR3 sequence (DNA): TGTGCCTGTTCCCTACTGGGGGATAACGACACCGATAAACTCATCTTT. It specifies CACSLLGDNDTDKLIF.

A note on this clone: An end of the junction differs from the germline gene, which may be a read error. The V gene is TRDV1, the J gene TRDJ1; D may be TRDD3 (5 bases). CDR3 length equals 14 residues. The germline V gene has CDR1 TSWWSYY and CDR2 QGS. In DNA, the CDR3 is TGTGCTCTTGGGGAACTAGATGGGGTGCATAAACTCACCTTT. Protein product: CALGELDGVHKLTF.

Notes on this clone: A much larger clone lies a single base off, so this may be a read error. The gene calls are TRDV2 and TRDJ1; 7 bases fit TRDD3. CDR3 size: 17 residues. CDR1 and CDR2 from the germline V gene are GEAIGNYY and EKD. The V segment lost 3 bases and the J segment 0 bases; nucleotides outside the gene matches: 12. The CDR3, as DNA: TGTGCCTGTGACTCGATGGGGGACGTTTCGTACACCGATAAACTCATCTTT. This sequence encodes CACDSMGDVSYTDKLIF.

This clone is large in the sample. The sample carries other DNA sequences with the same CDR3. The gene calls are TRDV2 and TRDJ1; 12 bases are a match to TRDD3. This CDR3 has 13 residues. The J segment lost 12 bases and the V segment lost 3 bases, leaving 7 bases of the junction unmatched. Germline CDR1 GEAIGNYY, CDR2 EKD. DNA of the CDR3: TGTGCCTGTGACTCAATACTGGGGGATACCGTCATCTTT. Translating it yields CACDSILGDTVIF.

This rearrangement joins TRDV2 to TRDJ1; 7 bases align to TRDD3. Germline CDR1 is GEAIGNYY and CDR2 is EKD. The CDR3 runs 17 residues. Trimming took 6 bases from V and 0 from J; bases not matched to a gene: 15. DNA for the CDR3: TGTGCCTGTTCGAGGGTGGGGGACACGCTGTACACCGATAAACTCATCTTT. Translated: CACSRVGDTLYTDKLIF.

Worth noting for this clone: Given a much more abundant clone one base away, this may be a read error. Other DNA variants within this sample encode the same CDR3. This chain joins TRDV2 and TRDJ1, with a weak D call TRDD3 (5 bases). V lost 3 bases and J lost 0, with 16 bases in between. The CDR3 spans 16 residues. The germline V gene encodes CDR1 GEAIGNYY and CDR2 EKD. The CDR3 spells CACDALGGGYTDKLIF. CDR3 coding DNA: TGTGCCTGTGACGCTCTGGGAGGGGGGTACACCGATAAACTCATCTTT.

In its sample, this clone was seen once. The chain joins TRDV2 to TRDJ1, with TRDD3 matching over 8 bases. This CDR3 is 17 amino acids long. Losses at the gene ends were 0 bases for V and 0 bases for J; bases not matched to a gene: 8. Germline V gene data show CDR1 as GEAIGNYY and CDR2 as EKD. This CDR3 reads CACDTVLGVPYTDKLIF. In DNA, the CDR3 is TGTGCCTGTGACACCGTACTGGGGGTTCCGTACACCGATAAACTCATCTTT.

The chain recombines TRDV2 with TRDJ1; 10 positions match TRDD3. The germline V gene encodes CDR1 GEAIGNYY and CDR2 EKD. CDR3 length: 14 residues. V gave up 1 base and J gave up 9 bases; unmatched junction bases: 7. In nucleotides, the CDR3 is TGTGCCTGTGACACGCTCCTGGGGGATATGGAACTCATCTTT. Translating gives CACDTLLGDMELIF.

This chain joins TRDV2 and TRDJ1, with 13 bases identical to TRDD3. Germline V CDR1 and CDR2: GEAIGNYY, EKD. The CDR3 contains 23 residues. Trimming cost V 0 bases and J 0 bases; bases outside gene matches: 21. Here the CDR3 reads CACDTVTSTGGYGVSKNTDKLIF. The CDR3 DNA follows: TGTGCCTGTGACACCGTGACTTCTACTGGGGGATACGGGGTCAGCAAGAACACCGATAAACTCATCTTT.

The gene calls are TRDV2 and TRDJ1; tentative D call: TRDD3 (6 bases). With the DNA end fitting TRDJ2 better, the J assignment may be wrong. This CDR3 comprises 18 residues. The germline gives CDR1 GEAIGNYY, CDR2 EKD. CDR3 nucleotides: TGTGCCTGTGACACCCTGGAAGAGGATACAACTTACACCGATAAACTCTTCTTT. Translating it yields CACDTLEEDTTYTDKLFF.

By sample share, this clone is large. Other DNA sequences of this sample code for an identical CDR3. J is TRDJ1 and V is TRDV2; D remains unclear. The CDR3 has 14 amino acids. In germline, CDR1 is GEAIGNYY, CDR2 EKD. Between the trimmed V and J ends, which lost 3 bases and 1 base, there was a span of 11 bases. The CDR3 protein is CACDRLRPTDKLIF. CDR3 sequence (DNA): TGTGCCTGTGACCGACTACGTCCCACCGATAAACTCATCTTT.

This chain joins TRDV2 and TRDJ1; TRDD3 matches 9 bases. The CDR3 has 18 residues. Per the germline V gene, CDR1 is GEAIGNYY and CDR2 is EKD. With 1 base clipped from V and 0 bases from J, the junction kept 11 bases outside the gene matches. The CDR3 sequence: CACDTVTGGRRYTDKLIF. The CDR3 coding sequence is TGTGCCTGTGACACGGTGACTGGGGGACGGAGGTACACCGATAAACTCATCTTT.

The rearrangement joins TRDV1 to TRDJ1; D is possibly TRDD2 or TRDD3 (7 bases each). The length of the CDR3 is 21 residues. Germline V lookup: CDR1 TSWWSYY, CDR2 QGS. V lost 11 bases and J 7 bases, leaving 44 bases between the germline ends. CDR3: CAFREASFLLTYWGPPGKLIF. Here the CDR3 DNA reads TGTGCTTTTAGGGAAGCCTCCTTCCTGCTGACTTACTGGGGCCCTCCGGGTAAACTCATCTTT.

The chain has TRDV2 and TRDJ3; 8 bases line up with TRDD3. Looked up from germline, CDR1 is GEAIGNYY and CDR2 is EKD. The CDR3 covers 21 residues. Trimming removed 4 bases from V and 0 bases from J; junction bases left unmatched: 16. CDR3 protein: CACENPTGGSASSWDTRQMFF. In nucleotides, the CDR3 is TGTGCCTGTGAAAACCCAACTGGGGGTTCTGCTAGCTCCTGGGACACCCGACAGATGTTTTTC.

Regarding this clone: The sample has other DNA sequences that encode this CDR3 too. CDR3 protein: CACDTMNTGGLPNRYTDKLIF. In DNA form, the CDR3 reads TGTGCCTGTGACACGATGAACACTGGGGGATTACCCAATCGGTACACCGATAAACTCATCTTT. V is TRDV2 and J is TRDJ1; 10 bases are shared with TRDD3. V lost 1 base and J lost 0; bases outside the gene matches: 19. In germline, CDR1 is GEAIGNYY, CDR2 EKD. The CDR3 consists of 21 residues.

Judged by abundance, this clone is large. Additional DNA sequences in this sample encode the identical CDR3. The CDR3 DNA is TGTGCCTGTGATTCCCTTACTGGGGGATACGAGACCGATAAACTCATCTTT. It translates to CACDSLTGGYETDKLIF. The chain couples TRDV2 to TRDJ1, with 13 bases fitting TRDD3. J lost 2 bases, V lost 4 bases, and 9 bases had no gene match. CDR1 and CDR2 (germline): GEAIGNYY, EKD. CDR3 length: 17 amino acids.

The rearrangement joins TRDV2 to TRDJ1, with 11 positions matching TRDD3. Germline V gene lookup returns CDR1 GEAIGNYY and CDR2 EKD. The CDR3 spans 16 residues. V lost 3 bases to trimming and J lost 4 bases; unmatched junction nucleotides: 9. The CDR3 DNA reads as TGTGCCTGTGACGCATTACTGGGGGATAACAGCGATAAACTCATCTTT. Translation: CACDALLGDNSDKLIF.